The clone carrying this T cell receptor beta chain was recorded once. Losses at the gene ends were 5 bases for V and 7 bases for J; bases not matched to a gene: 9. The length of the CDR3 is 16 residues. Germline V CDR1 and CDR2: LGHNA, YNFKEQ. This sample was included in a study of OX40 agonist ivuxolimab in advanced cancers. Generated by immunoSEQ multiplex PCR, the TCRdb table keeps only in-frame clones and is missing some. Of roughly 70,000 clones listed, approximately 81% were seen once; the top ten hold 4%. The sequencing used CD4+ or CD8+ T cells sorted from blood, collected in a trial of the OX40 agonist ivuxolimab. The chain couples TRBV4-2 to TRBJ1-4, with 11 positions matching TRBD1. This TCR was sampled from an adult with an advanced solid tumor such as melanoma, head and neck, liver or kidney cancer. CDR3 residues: CASSVGQGARSEKLFF. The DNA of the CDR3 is TGTGCCAGCAGCGTAGGACAGGGGGCGAGGAGTGAAAAACTGTTTTTT.